Each of the 18 T cell receptor beta chains below was sequenced from the same sample in a study of blood T cell repertoires in COVID-19. The table came from immunoSEQ multiplex PCR; TCRdb's copy has only in-frame clones and leaves some out. The sample lists approximately 250,000 clones; 70% to 90% were seen once. Sample: peripheral blood. The receptors originated from a man aged 30 to 45 with active or convalescent COVID-19.

The chain carries TRBV29-1 and TRBJ1-1; TRBD1 agrees at 8 bases. V gave up 3 bases and J gave up 4 bases; unmatched junction bases: 7. Germline loops: CDR1 SQVTM, CDR2 ANQGSEA. The CDR3 runs 14 residues. The CDR3 is CSVESGQGPTEAFF. In nucleotides, the CDR3 is TGCAGCGTTGAGTCTGGACAGGGCCCCACTGAAGCTTTCTTT.

V usage is TRBV6-1 and J usage is TRBJ2-7; D is perhaps TRBD1 (6 bases). The V and J ends lost 3 bases and 0 bases respectively, with 18 bases between them. Germline CDR1 is MNHNS and CDR2 is SASEGT. The CDR3 length is 17 residues. The CDR3 spells CASSDRRGTPDSYEQYF. The CDR3 region has the DNA TGTGCCAGCAGTGACCGCCGAGGGACACCCGACTCCTACGAGCAGTACTTC.

This clone was seen ten or more times. J is TRBJ2-2 and V is TRBV9; D gene unclear. The CDR3 covers 14 residues. Germline CDR1 is SGDLS and CDR2 is YYNGEE. V dropped 1 base and J dropped 4 bases, with 8 bases sitting between them. CDR3 residues: CASSVTWATGELFF. The CDR3 DNA reads as TGTGCCAGCAGCGTAACGTGGGCCACCGGGGAGCTGTTTTTT.

V is TRBV7-9 and J is TRBJ2-3, with a weak D call TRBD2 (6 bases). From germline, CDR1 is SEHNR and CDR2 FQNEAQ (reference sequence). This CDR3 has 18 residues. V lost 5 bases and J 0 bases, leaving 21 bases between the germline ends. The DNA of the CDR3 is TGTGCCAGCAGCGCCCCCGGGACTTTAGGAACTAGCACAGATACGCAGTATTTT. This sequence encodes CASSAPGTLGTSTDTQYF. Complete variable domain (other parts from reference TRBV7-9 and TRBJ2-3): DTGVSQNPRHKITKRGQNVTFRCDPISEHNRLYWYRQTLGQGPEFLTYFQNEAQLEKSRLLSDRFSAERPKGSFSTLEIQRTEQGDSAMYLCASSAPGTLGTSTDTQYFGPGTRLTVL.

The V gene is TRBV5-1, the J gene TRBJ1-5, with TRBD1 matching over 9 bases. This CDR3 is built from 15 residues. The germline gives CDR1 SGHRS, CDR2 YFSETQ. Trimming took 4 bases from V and 6 from J; bases not matched to a gene: 8. The CDR3 loop is CASSPTGGLGQPQHF. CDR3 DNA: TGCGCCAGCAGCCCAACAGGGGGCCTGGGTCAGCCCCAGCATTTT.

This chain connects TRBV6-2 or TRBV6-3 to TRBJ2-4; D is ambiguous. CDR1 and CDR2 from the germline V gene are MNHEY and SVGEGT. The CDR3 is made up of 15 amino acids. Trimming took 2 bases from V and 0 from J, leaving 8 bases between them. The CDR3 region has the DNA TGTGCCAGCAGTTACCACGACACAGCCAAAAACATTCAGTACTTC. Translating gives CASSYHDTAKNIQYF.

The chain uses TRBV29-1 and TRBJ2-3; weak D call: TRBD1 (6 bases). Between the trimmed V and J ends, which lost 4 bases and 0 bases, there was a span of 17 bases. The CDR3 extends over 16 amino acids. CDR1 is SQVTM and CDR2 is ANQGSEA in the germline V gene. CDR3 nucleotides: TGCAGCGTTGCCGGCAAAAGGACAGCTAGCACAGATACGCAGTATTTT. Its protein product is CSVAGKRTASTDTQYF.

This clone was found a few times. The V gene is TRBV7-9, the J gene TRBJ1-1; the D gene is possibly TRBD1 (5 bases). The CDR3 is made up of 14 amino acids. Trimming removed 5 bases at V and 2 bases at J, with 12 bases between. The germline V gene encodes CDR1 SEHNR and CDR2 FQNEAQ (reference sequence). CDR3 coding DNA: TGTGCCAGCAGCCCGAGACAGCCCAACACTGAAGCTTTCTTT. It yields the protein CASSPRQPNTEAFF.

The chain links TRBV7-2 to TRBJ1-6; 7 nucleotides match TRBD1. Looked up from germline, CDR1 is SGHTA and CDR2 is FQGNSA. V lost 2 bases, J lost 6 bases, and 1 base stayed unmatched. CDR3 length: 14 residues. The CDR3 sequence: CASSLQGGNSPLHF. The CDR3 DNA reads as TGTGCCAGCAGCTTACAGGGGGGTAATTCACCCCTCCACTTT.

This rearrangement joins TRBV19 to TRBJ1-1; possibly TRBD1 for D (5 bases). V shed 5 bases and J shed 6 bases, with 16 bases lying between them. Germline V CDR1 and CDR2: LNHDA, SQIVND (reference sequence). The CDR3 is 14 residues long. CDR3 sequence: CASSWGGPSPEAFF. The CDR3 DNA is TGTGCCAGTAGTTGGGGGGGACCTTCGCCTGAAGCTTTCTTT.

This rearrangement joins TRBV10-2 to TRBJ1-1; D may be TRBD1 (5 bases). V was clipped by 6 bases and J by 0 bases, with 8 bases between them. CDR1 is WSHSY and CDR2 is SAAADI in the germline V gene. CDR3 length: 13 residues. The CDR3 bases are TGCGCCAGCAGGGACAACATGAACACTGAAGCTTTCTTT. This encodes CASRDNMNTEAFF.

The chain employs TRBV13 and TRBJ1-5; 10 bases agree with TRBD1. Germline V gives CDR1 PRHDT, CDR2 FYEKMQ (reference sequence). This CDR3 is 17 amino acids long. With 6 bases clipped from V and 0 bases from J, the junction kept 8 bases outside the gene matches. This CDR3 reads CASRRTGGQYSNQPQHF. In nucleotides, the CDR3 is TGTGCCAGCAGGCGGACAGGGGGGCAATATAGCAATCAGCCCCAGCATTTT.

The table lists this clone with a count of one. The gene calls are TRBV5-1 and TRBJ2-5; the D gene is possibly TRBD2 (5 bases). The CDR3 runs 14 residues. V lost 7 bases, J lost 7 bases, and 20 bases lay in between. Germline V gene lookup returns CDR1 SGHRS and CDR2 YFSETQ. The CDR3 DNA follows: TGCGCCAGCTTACCAGGAGCGGACGGTGGGACCCAGTACTTC. Translating gives CASLPGADGGTQYF.

V usage is TRBV11-3 and J usage is TRBJ2-7, with a weak D call TRBD1 (6 bases). From germline, CDR1 is SGHNT and CDR2 YENEEA. Deletions cut 1 base from V and 3 bases from J, with 16 bases between. This CDR3 spans 16 amino acids. Written as DNA, the CDR3 is TGTGCCAGCAGCTTAGGCGAGGGACAAGCTTTCTACGAGCAGTACTTC. Protein product: CASSLGEGQAFYEQYF.

This clone came up once. This rearrangement joins TRBV30 to TRBJ2-7, with D maybe TRBD1 (7 bases). V was cut by 3 bases and J by 1 base, with 13 bases left in between. Looked up from germline, CDR1 is GTSNPN and CDR2 is SVGIG (reference sequence). This CDR3 has 14 residues. DNA of the CDR3: TGTGCCTGGAGGGAGGAGGGGGCATCCTACGAGCAGTACTTC. Translating gives CAWREEGASYEQYF.

The rearrangement links TRBV5-5 to TRBJ2-7, with 8 bases aligning to TRBD1. Germline-derived CDR1 and CDR2 are SGHKS and YYEKEE (reference sequence). The CDR3 consists of 16 residues. Germline trimming cut 2 bases from V and 1 base from J; bases unmatched to any gene: 8. The CDR3 spells CASSLGPTGVSYEQYF. The CDR3 region has the DNA TGTGCCAGCAGCTTAGGCCCGACAGGGGTATCCTACGAGCAGTACTTC.

The CDR3 region is CASSLPGAGGHGELFF. CDR3 DNA: TGTGCCAGCAGCCTCCCGGGGGCGGGGGGTCACGGGGAGCTGTTTTTT. The chain is built from TRBV4-2 and TRBJ2-2; 8 bases map to TRBD2. Germline trimming cut 4 bases from V and 7 bases from J; bases unmatched to any gene: 11. The CDR3 spans 16 residues. Germline CDR1 LGHNA, CDR2 YNFKEQ.

The chain recombines TRBV19 with TRBJ1-2, with 8 positions matching TRBD1. The V gene end was trimmed by 7 bases and the J gene end by 5 bases; junction bases not matched to a gene: 9. Germline values: CDR1 LNHDA, CDR2 SQIVND (reference sequence). This CDR3 comprises 14 residues. The CDR3 DNA reads TGTGCCAGTACCGACGCGGGACAGGTTTATGGCTACACCTTC. Its translation is CASTDAGQVYGYTF.